The sequence of this TCR beta chain was determined in a study of blood T cell repertoires in COVID-19. Study overall: PBMCs, B-cell-depleted T cells, or T cells provided the cDNA or gDNA that made up the material.

This CDR3 is 12 amino acids long. Germline assignment: CDR1 MNHEY and CDR2 SVGAGI. The V gene end was trimmed by 11 bases and the J gene end by 6 bases; junction bases not matched to a gene: 7. Assay: immunoSEQ multiplex PCR; the TCRdb copy retains only in-frame clones and omits some. The table has about 220,000 clones, 65% to 90% seen once. The sequencing input was peripheral blood. The gene calls are TRBV6-5 and TRBJ1-2; TRBD1 matches at 9 bases. The sequence was collected from a woman aged 70-85 years with acute or convalescent COVID-19. This chain's CDR3 is CAAGDRVDGYTF. The CDR3 bases are TGTGCCGCCGGGGACAGGGTAGATGGCTACACCTTC.